Listed here are 20 T cell receptor beta chains from one sample, sequenced in a study of blood T cell repertoires in COVID-19. Profiled with immunoSEQ multiplex PCR; TCRdb holds only in-frame clones, not every one. The sample lists around 240,000 clones; about 82% were seen once. Input material: PBMCs or T cells enriched from blood (not recorded which). These receptor sequences come from a woman in her forties or fifties who had recovered from COVID-19.

The chain links TRBV30 to TRBJ2-1, with TRBD1 identical over 11 bases. Germline CDR1 and CDR2: GTSNPN and SVGIG (reference sequence). The V and J ends lost 2 bases and 5 bases, in that order; junction bases with no gene match: 2. The CDR3 covers 14 residues. This CDR3 reads CAWSPGQGDNEQFF. In DNA form, the CDR3 reads TGTGCCTGGAGTCCGGGACAGGGGGACAATGAGCAGTTCTTC.

V is TRBV20-1 and J is TRBJ2-6; 8 bases fit TRBD2. Germline CDR1 is DFQATT and CDR2 is SNEGSKA (reference sequence). The V and J ends lost 3 bases and 0 bases, in that order; junction bases with no gene match: 10. The CDR3 is 18 residues long. The CDR3 nucleotides are TGCAGTGCTAGTGCAAGCGGGGGAAGCAACTCTGGGGCCAACGTCCTGACTTTC. This gives the protein CSASASGGSNSGANVLTF.

The chain employs TRBV2 and TRBJ1-1; a weak D match, TRBD1 (6 bases). V was trimmed by 7 bases and J by 0 bases, leaving 15 bases between them. The CDR3 length is 15 residues. Germline-derived CDR1 and CDR2 are SNHLY and FYNNEI. The CDR3 sequence is CASIHQGTLNTEAFF. DNA of the CDR3: TGTGCCAGCATTCATCAGGGGACGTTGAACACTGAAGCTTTCTTT.

This rearrangement joins TRBV19 to TRBJ2-7; possible D gene TRBD2, 6 bases. Trimming pared 5 bases from V and 6 bases from J, leaving 17 bases between. CDR3 length: 14 residues. Germline CDR1 is LNHDA and CDR2 is SQIVND (reference sequence). CDR3 protein: CASSLLGTPGEQYF. CDR3 sequence (DNA): TGTGCCAGTAGTCTCCTCGGGACTCCCGGCGAGCAGTACTTC.

The rearrangement links TRBV14 to TRBJ2-3; D is unresolved. From germline, CDR1 is SGHDN and CDR2 FVKESK. This CDR3 region has 15 residues. V dropped 4 bases and J dropped 2 bases, with 13 bases sitting between them. DNA of the CDR3: TGTGCCAGCAGCCCGCTAGAGTGGTACACAGATACGCAGTATTTT. Translated: CASSPLEWYTDTQYF.

A few counts support this clone. The genes are TRBV7-2 and TRBJ1-1; D ambiguous. The germline V gene encodes CDR1 SGHTA and CDR2 FQGNSA. The CDR3 spans 14 residues. V lost 5 bases and J lost 7, with 17 bases in between. CDR3 in amino acids: CASSARVISREAFF. The CDR3 region has the DNA TGTGCCAGCAGCGCCCGGGTTATTTCTCGTGAAGCTTTCTTT.

The genes are TRBV20-1 and TRBJ2-1; 11 nucleotides line up with TRBD2. The CDR3 is made up of 11 amino acids. After removal of 8 bases from V and 10 bases from J, the junction contained 4 bases not matched to a gene. In germline, CDR1 is DFQATT, CDR2 SNEGSKA (reference sequence). The CDR3 sequence is CSPVAGGEQFF. CDR3 coding DNA: TGCAGTCCGGTAGCGGGAGGGGAGCAGTTCTTC.

This chain connects TRBV5-1 to TRBJ2-1; 12 bases line up with TRBD2. There are 16 residues in the CDR3. CDR1 SGHRS and CDR2 YFSETQ come from the germline V gene. V dropped 2 bases and J dropped 8; count of bases not matched to a gene: 8. This CDR3 is CASSLKTSGSEYEQFF. The CDR3 DNA reads as TGCGCCAGCAGCTTAAAGACTAGCGGGAGCGAGTATGAGCAGTTCTTC. The full variable domain, completed using reference TRBV5-1 and TRBJ2-1, is KAGVTQTPRYLIKTRGQQVTLSCSPISGHRSVSWYQQTPGQGLQFLFEYFSETQRNKGNFPGRFSGRQFSNSRSEMNVSTLELGDSALYLCASSLKTSGSEYEQFFGPGTRLTVL.

This clone appeared a few times. This chain joins TRBV5-5 and TRBJ1-1, with a weak D call TRBD1 (6 bases). Trimming stripped 6 bases from V and 2 bases from J, with 11 bases between. Germline V gene data show CDR1 as SGHKS and CDR2 as YYEKEE (reference sequence). The CDR3 totals 13 residues. The CDR3 nucleotides are TGTGCCAGCACCGACAGGACCAACACTGAAGCTTTCTTT. Its translation is CASTDRTNTEAFF.

The gene calls are TRBV5-4 and TRBJ2-5; 16 nucleotides agree with TRBD2. V lost 5 bases and J lost 5; bases outside the gene matches: 9. The CDR3 sequence is 17 residues long. The germline V gene has CDR1 SGHNT and CDR2 YYREEE (reference sequence). DNA of the CDR3: TGTGCCAGCAGATCCGGGACTAGCGGGGGGGCCCGGGAGACCCAGTACTTC. This translates into CASRSGTSGGARETQYF.

V gene TRBV7-2 combines with J gene TRBJ2-5; D gene unclear. V was pared by 1 base and J by 1 base, with 7 bases between. The CDR3 is made up of 14 amino acids. Looked up from germline, CDR1 is SGHTA and CDR2 is FQGNSA. CDR3 region: CASSLVGTQETQYF. CDR3 DNA sequence: TGTGCCAGCAGCTTAGTGGGCACCCAAGAGACCCAGTACTTC.

The rearrangement links TRBV15 to TRBJ1-2, with 8 positions matching TRBD1. V lost 0 bases and J lost 3; bases outside the gene matches: 3. CDR1 LNHNV and CDR2 YYDKDF come from the germline V gene (reference sequence). CDR3 size: 15 residues. CDR3 loop: CATSRETGVDYGYTF. In DNA, the CDR3 is TGTGCCACCAGCAGAGAGACAGGGGTGGACTATGGCTACACCTTC. The whole variable domain, filled in from reference TRBV15 and TRBJ1-2, reads DAMVIQNPRYQVTQFGKPVTLSCSQTLNHNVMYWYQQKSSQAPKLLFHYYDKDFNNEADTPDNFQSRRPNTSFCFLDIRSPGLGDTAMYLCATSRETGVDYGYTFGSGTRLTVV.

The chain has TRBV13 and TRBJ2-7; D is unresolved. V lost 3 bases and J lost 7, with 10 bases in between. The CDR3 loop spans 12 amino acids. Germline lookup yields CDR1 PRHDT and CDR2 FYEKMQ (reference sequence). In nucleotides, the CDR3 is TGTGCCAGCAGCTTCGAATCGGGTGAGCAGTACTTC. It yields the protein CASSFESGEQYF.

This clone was detected only once. The chain combines TRBV5-4 with TRBJ2-5, with D possibly TRBD1 on 5 matching bases. CDR1 SGHNT and CDR2 YYREEE come from the germline V gene (reference sequence). CDR3 length equals 14 residues. Trimming stripped 3 bases from V and 1 base from J, with 10 bases between. The CDR3 region is CASSSQGVQETQYF. CDR3 bases: TGTGCCAGCAGCTCCCAGGGTGTCCAAGAGACCCAGTACTTC. Variable domain in full (rest from reference TRBV5-4 and TRBJ2-5): ETGVTQSPTHLIKTRGQQVTLRCSSQSGHNTVSWYQQALGQGPQFIFQYYREEENGRGNFPPRFSGLQFPNYSSELNVNALELDDSALYLCASSSQGVQETQYFGPGTRLLVL.

The gene calls are TRBV7-2 and TRBJ1-2, with 9 bases that match TRBD1. After removal of 1 base from V and 7 bases from J, the junction contained 7 bases not matched to a gene. Germline values: CDR1 SGHTA, CDR2 FQGNSA. The CDR3 loop spans 15 amino acids. The CDR3 is CASSLGGQGRGGYTF. The CDR3 DNA reads as TGTGCCAGCAGCTTAGGTGGACAGGGGAGGGGTGGCTACACCTTC.

CDR3 sequence (DNA): TGTGCCAGCAGTTTTTTGAGACTAGCGGGAGGGTCCTACGAGCAGTACTTC. The encoded protein is CASSFLRLAGGSYEQYF. The chain employs TRBV28 and TRBJ2-7; TRBD2 matches at 14 bases. Germline-derived CDR1 and CDR2 are MDHEN and SYDVKM. This CDR3 region has 17 residues. V lost 3 bases, J lost 1 base, and 5 bases stayed unmatched.

This clone was seen only a few times. The chain links TRBV18 to TRBJ2-1; D not resolved. Germline V CDR1 and CDR2: KGHSH, LQKENI. V was clipped by 3 bases and J by 7 bases, with 7 bases between them. The CDR3 loop spans 12 amino acids. This CDR3 is CASSPVRNEQFF. CDR3 nucleotides: TGTGCCAGCTCACCTGTGAGGAATGAGCAGTTCTTC.

As regards this clone: This specimen includes other DNA sequences encoding the same CDR3. The rearrangement joins TRBV7-9 to TRBJ2-2; D is unresolved. V lost 6 bases and J 3 bases, leaving 5 bases between the germline ends. The CDR3 is 12 residues long. CDR1 SEHNR and CDR2 FQNEAQ come from the germline V gene (reference sequence). DNA for the CDR3: TGTGCCAGCAGTCCGTACACCGGGGAGCTGTTTTTT. Protein product: CASSPYTGELFF.

In this sample, this clone turned up a few times. The CDR3 DNA is TGTGCCAGCAGCTTGTCTAGGACAGGGAGCTCCTATAATTCACCCCTCCACTTT. Its translation: CASSLSRTGSSYNSPLHF. The chain links TRBV5-4 to TRBJ1-6; TRBD1 matches 8 bases. The CDR3 is 18 amino acids. Germline CDR1 is SGHNT and CDR2 is YYREEE (reference sequence). The junction had 6 bases not matched to a gene; V was cut back by 1 base and J by 0 bases.

This clone was seen a handful of times. The CDR3 DNA reads as TGTGCCAGCTCACCGGAGCCAGGGTCAGTAAGATCACCCCTCCACTTT. It translates to CASSPEPGSVRSPLHF. The chain links TRBV18 to TRBJ1-6; D might be TRBD1 (5 bases). The germline V gene has CDR1 KGHSH and CDR2 LQKENI. V lost 3 bases and J 10 bases, leaving 19 bases between the germline ends. The CDR3 covers 16 residues.